These 9 T cell receptor beta chains were sequenced from one sample in a study of T cells in localized non-small cell lung cancer. Clones were sequenced by immunoSEQ multiplex PCR, and TCRdb holds only the in-frame ones, with some missing. Here the sample spans 60,000 to 75,000 clones, 81% being singletons. This specimen was PBMCs, taken before any cancer treatment. The receptors originated from a man aged 40 to 75 with stage II lung adenocarcinoma.

CDR3 sequence: CASSDELGGAYTEAFF. The CDR3 bases are TGTGCCAGCAGTGATGAGTTAGGCGGGGCATACACTGAAGCTTTCTTT. The chain couples TRBV2 to TRBJ1-1, with a tentative D call TRBD1 (5 bases). Between the trimmed V and J ends, which lost 3 bases and 3 bases, there was a span of 17 bases. CDR1 and CDR2 from the germline V gene are SNHLY and FYNNEI. The CDR3 loop spans 16 amino acids.

The chain links TRBV30 to TRBJ1-2; D may be TRBD1 (5 bases). Germline V gene lookup returns CDR1 GTSNPN and CDR2 SVGIG (reference sequence). V lost 7 bases and J 4 bases, leaving 16 bases between the germline ends. The CDR3 consists of 13 residues. DNA for the CDR3: TGTGCCTCCCCCGGGCGGGGCGGCTATGGCTACACCTTC. The encoded protein is CASPGRGGYGYTF.

CDR3 in DNA: TGTGCCAGCAGCCAAGACTGGACAGGCGGTCCCTATGGCTACACCTTC. Its translation is CASSQDWTGGPYGYTF. The chain carries TRBV4-2 and TRBJ1-2; 7 bases agree with TRBD1. The V gene's germline CDR1 is LGHNA and CDR2 YNFKEQ. The CDR3 runs 16 residues. The V gene end was trimmed by 0 bases and the J gene end by 4 bases; junction bases not matched to a gene: 8.

The chain employs TRBV5-6 and TRBJ1-1, with TRBD1 as a possible D gene (6 bases). V was trimmed by 0 bases and J by 1 base, leaving 10 bases between them. Germline lookup yields CDR1 SGHDT and CDR2 YYEEEE. CDR3 length equals 15 residues. The CDR3 DNA is TGTGCCAGCAGCTTGGCAGGGGCCCCGAACACTGAAGCTTTCTTT. Protein product: CASSLAGAPNTEAFF.

This clone was counted only a few times. The chain is built from TRBV30 and TRBJ2-2; no clear D. Germline CDR1 is GTSNPN and CDR2 is SVGIG (reference sequence). The CDR3 totals 17 residues. Trimming shortened V by 0 bases and J by 0 bases, and 14 bases separated the two germline ends. This CDR3 reads CAWSVQWGRANTGELFF. CDR3 DNA: TGTGCCTGGAGTGTACAGTGGGGAAGGGCGAACACCGGGGAGCTGTTTTTT.

The chain links TRBV7-3 to TRBJ2-1; 9 nucleotides agree with TRBD2. Germline CDR1 reads SGHTA; CDR2 reads FQGTGA. With 1 base clipped from V and 6 bases from J, the junction kept 4 bases outside the gene matches. This CDR3 region has 15 residues. The CDR3 region is CASSLRAGGGNEQFF. In nucleotides, the CDR3 is TGTGCCAGCAGCTTAAGAGCGGGAGGAGGCAATGAGCAGTTCTTC.

The gene calls are TRBV29-1 and TRBJ1-4, with 7 bases aligning to TRBD1. The germline V gene has CDR1 SQVTM and CDR2 ANQGSEA. The CDR3 covers 12 residues. The J segment lost 5 bases and the V segment lost 7 bases, leaving 4 bases of the junction unmatched. The CDR3 sequence is CSAGGLNEKLFF. The CDR3 DNA sequence: TGCAGCGCAGGGGGGCTCAATGAAAAACTGTTTTTT.

The V and J genes are TRBV9 and TRBJ2-2, with 10 bases identical to TRBD2. This CDR3 contains 16 residues. Germline lookup yields CDR1 SGDLS and CDR2 YYNGEE. V dropped 4 bases and J dropped 2; count of bases not matched to a gene: 5. DNA for the CDR3: TGTGCCAGCAGCCCGGGACTAGCGCCAAACACCGGGGAGCTGTTTTTT. Encoded protein: CASSPGLAPNTGELFF.

There are a few counts of this clone. The V call is TRBV7-2, the J call TRBJ2-7; D is possibly TRBD2 (6 bases). V gave up 5 bases and J gave up 3 bases, with 14 bases separating them. Per germline, CDR1 SGHTA and CDR2 FQGNSA. The CDR3 is made up of 14 amino acids. The CDR3 here is CASSQEGLNYEQYF. As DNA, the CDR3 is TGTGCCAGCAGCCAAGAGGGACTGAACTACGAGCAGTACTTC.